These 5 T cell receptor beta chains originate from one sample sequenced in a study of blood T cells in healthy people across ages. With a J-beta primer mix and a sample-barcoded 5' primer, a second PCR ran about 7 to 12 cycles. TCRdb re-called the 5' RACE reads with MiXCR, one entry per CDR3 protein. Here the sample spans approximately 770,000 distinct CDR3 sequences, about three fifths being singletons. Sequencing used blood. These receptors were taken from a man aged 25 to 45 in good health.

This chain uses TRBV27 with TRBJ2-7; 10 nucleotides agree with TRBD2. The length of the CDR3 is 15 residues. V trimming: 6 bases; J trimming: 10 bases; junction bases outside the gene matches: 15. Per the germline V gene, CDR1 is MNHEY and CDR2 is SMNVEV (reference sequence). CDR3 sequence reads: CASRSQAGGALAQYF. The CDR3 DNA reads as TGTGCCAGCAGAAGCCAAGCGGGGGGGGCGCTGGCCCAGTACTTC.

The chain has TRBV20-1 and TRBJ2-5, with a possible D match to TRBD2 (5 bases). Germline assignment: CDR1 DFQATT and CDR2 SNEGSKA (reference sequence). V was cut by 6 bases and J by 5 bases, with 13 bases left in between. This CDR3 region has 12 residues. The CDR3 protein is CSAPHGMETQYF. CDR3 in DNA: TGCAGTGCCCCTCACGGGATGGAGACCCAGTACTTC.

V usage is TRBV6-5 and J usage is TRBJ1-5; the D is unclear. V gave up 7 bases and J gave up 0 bases, with 4 bases separating them. The CDR3 runs 12 residues. Germline lookup yields CDR1 MNHEY and CDR2 SVGAGI. The CDR3 loop is CASKNSNQPQHF. CDR3 DNA sequence: TGTGCCAGCAAGAATAGCAATCAGCCCCAGCATTTT.

V and J are TRBV5-1 and TRBJ2-5; TRBD2 matches 8 bases. This CDR3 comprises 17 residues. J gave up 5 bases and V 2 bases, and 14 bases lay outside the gene matches. Germline CDR1 SGHRS, CDR2 YFSETQ. The CDR3 region is CASSFTGLGALGETQYF. The CDR3 DNA sequence: TGCGCCAGCAGCTTTACGGGACTAGGTGCTTTGGGGGAGACCCAGTACTTC.

This rearrangement joins TRBV19 to TRBJ2-7; D gene uncertain. The CDR3 is 15 residues long. V was trimmed by 3 bases and J by 1 base, leaving 13 bases between them. In germline, CDR1 is LNHDA, CDR2 SQIVND (reference sequence). CDR3: CASSILPDGSYEQYF. The CDR3 DNA reads as TGTGCCAGTAGTATCCTCCCGGATGGGTCCTACGAGCAGTACTTC.